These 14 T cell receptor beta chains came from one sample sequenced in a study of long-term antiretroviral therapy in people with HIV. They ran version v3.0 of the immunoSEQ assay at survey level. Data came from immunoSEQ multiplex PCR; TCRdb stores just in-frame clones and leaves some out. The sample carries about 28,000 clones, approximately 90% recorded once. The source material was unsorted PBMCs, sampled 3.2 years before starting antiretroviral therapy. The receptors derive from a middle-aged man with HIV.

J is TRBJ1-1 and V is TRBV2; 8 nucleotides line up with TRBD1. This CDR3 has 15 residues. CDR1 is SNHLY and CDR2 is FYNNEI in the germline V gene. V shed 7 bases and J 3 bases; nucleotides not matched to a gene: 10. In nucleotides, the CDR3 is TGTGCCAGCAAAACCGCAGGGGGCAGGGACACTGAAGCTTTCTTT. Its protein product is CASKTAGGRDTEAFF.

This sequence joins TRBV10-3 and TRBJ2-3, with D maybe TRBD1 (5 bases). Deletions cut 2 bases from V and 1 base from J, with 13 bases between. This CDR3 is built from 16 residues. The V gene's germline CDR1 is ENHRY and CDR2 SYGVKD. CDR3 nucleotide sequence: TGTGCCATCAGTGAGGGTAAGGGGTCGGGCACAGATACGCAGTATTTT. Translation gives CAISEGKGSGTDTQYF.

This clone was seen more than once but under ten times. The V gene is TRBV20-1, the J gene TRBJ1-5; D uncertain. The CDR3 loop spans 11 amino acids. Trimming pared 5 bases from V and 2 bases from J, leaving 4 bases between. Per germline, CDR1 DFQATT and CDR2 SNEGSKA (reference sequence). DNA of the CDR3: TGCAGTGCTTACGGCAATCAGCCCCAGCATTTT. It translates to CSAYGNQPQHF.

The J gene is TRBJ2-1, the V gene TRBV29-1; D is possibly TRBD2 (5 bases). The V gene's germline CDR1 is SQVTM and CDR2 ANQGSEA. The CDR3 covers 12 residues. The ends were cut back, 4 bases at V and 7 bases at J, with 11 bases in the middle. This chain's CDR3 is CSVVPGLNEQFF. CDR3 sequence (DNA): TGCAGCGTTGTGCCGGGGTTGAATGAGCAGTTCTTC.

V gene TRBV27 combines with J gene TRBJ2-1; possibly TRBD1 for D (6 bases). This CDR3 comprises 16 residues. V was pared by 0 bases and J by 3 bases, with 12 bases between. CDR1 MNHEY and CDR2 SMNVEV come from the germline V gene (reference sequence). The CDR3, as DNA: TGTGCCAGCAGTTTATCACGGCGGACAGACTACAATGAGCAGTTCTTC. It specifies CASSLSRRTDYNEQFF.

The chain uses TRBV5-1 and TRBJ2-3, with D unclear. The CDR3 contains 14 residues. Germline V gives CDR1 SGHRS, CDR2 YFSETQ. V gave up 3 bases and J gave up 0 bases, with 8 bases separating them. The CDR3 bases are TGCGCCAGCAGCTCCCATGCTAGCACAGATACGCAGTATTTT. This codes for CASSSHASTDTQYF.

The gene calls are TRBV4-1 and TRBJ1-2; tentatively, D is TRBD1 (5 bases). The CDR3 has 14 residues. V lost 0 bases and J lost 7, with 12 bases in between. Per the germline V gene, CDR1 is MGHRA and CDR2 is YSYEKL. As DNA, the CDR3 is TGCGCCAGCAGCCAAGATTGGGGCGCCCCTGGCTACACCTTC. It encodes CASSQDWGAPGYTF.

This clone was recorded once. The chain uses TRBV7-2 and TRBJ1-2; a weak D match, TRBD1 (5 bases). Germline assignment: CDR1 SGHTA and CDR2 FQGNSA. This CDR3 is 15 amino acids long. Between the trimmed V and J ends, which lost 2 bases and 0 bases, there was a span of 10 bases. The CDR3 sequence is CASSLTQETNYGYTF. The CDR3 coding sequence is TGTGCCAGCAGCTTAACACAGGAGACTAACTATGGCTACACCTTC.

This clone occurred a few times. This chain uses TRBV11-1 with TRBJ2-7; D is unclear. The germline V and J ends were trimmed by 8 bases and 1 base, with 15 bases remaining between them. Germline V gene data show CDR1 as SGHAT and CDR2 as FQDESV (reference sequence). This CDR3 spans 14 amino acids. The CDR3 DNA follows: TGTGCCAGCCGCCTAGAGCCTTTGTCCTACGAGCAGTACTTC. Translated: CASRLEPLSYEQYF.

CDR3 DNA: TGTGCCAGCAGCGTAGGGGACTATCGGGGGGGCGGTGAGCAGTTCTTC. It is translated as CASSVGDYRGGGEQFF. This rearrangement joins TRBV9 to TRBJ2-1; 8 nucleotides line up with TRBD2. V gave up 0 bases and J gave up 9 bases; unmatched junction bases: 11. This CDR3 is built from 16 residues. Germline V gene sequence: CDR1 SGDLS, CDR2 YYNGEE.

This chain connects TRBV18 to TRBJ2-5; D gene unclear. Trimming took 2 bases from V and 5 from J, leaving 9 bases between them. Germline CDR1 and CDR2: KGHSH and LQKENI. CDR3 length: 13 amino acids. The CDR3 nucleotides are TGTGCCAGCTCACCATGGTCGGTGGAGACCCAGTACTTC. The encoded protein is CASSPWSVETQYF.

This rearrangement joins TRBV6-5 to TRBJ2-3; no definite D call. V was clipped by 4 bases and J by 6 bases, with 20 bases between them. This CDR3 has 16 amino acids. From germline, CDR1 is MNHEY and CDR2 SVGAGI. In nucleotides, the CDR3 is TGTGCCAGCAGTTCCCCGGGTCGGAAGGCCGTGGATACGCAGTATTTT. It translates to CASSSPGRKAVDTQYF.

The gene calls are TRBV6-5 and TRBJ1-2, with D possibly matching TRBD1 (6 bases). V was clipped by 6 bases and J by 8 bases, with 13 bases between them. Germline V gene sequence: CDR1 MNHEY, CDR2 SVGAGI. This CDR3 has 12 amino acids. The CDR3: CASRIGGWGYTF. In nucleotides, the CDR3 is TGTGCCAGCAGAATAGGGGGTTGGGGCTACACCTTC.

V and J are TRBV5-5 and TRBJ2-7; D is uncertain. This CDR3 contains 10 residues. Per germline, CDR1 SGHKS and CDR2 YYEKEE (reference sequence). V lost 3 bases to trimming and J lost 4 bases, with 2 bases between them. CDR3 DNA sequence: TGTGCCAGCAGCTCGTACGAGCAGTACTTC. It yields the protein CASSSYEQYF.